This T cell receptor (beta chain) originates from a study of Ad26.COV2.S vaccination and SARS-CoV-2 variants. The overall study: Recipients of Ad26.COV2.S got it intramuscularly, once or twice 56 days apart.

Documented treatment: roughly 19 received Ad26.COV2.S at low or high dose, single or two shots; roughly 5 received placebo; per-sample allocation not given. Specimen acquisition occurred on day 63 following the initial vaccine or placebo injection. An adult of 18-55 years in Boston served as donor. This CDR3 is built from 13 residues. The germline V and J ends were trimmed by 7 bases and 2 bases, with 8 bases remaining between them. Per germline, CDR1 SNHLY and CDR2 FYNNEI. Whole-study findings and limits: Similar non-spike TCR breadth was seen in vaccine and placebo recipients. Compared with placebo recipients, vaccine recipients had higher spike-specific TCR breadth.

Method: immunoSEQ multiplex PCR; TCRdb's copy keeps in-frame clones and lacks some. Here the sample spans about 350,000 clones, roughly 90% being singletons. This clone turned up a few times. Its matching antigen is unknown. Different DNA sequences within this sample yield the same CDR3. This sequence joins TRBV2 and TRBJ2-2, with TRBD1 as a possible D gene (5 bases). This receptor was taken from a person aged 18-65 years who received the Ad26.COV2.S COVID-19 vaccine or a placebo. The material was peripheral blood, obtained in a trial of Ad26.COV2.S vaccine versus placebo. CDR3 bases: TGTGCCAGCACCAGGGAAAACACCGGGGAGCTGTTTTTT. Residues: CASTRENTGELFF.